This TCR beta chain was sequenced for a study of blood T cell repertoires in COVID-19. Whole-study context: PBMCs, B-cell-depleted T cells, or T cells were the source of the cDNA or gDNA that made up the material.

TCRdb keeps only in-frame clones here, not all; method: immunoSEQ multiplex PCR. The profile shows 250,000 to 350,000 clones, approximately 84% of them singletons. While infection was still active, Seattle patients were enrolled and then followed longitudinally. This clone was seen once. This CDR3 contains 15 residues. Trimming took 3 bases from V and 1 from J, leaving 12 bases between them. The germline gives CDR1 SGHTA, CDR2 FQGNSA. The sequenced material came from peripheral blood. The source is a human donor with COVID-19, enrolled during active disease. The donor label of this sample is uncertain. The rearrangement joins TRBV7-2 to TRBJ1-1, with D uncertain. The CDR3 loop is CASSFEVAQNTEAFF. As DNA, the CDR3 is TGTGCCAGCAGCTTTGAGGTGGCCCAGAACACTGAAGCTTTCTTT.